The following is a TCR beta chain sequence with its context. The target antigen is unknown. This specimen comes from a study of cytomegalovirus exposure and HLA in healthy donors. Study outcomes and limitations: There were 150 to 200 TCR beta chains listed as cytomegalovirus-associated. Later analysis associated a missense DCLRE1C variant with TCR beta V- and J-gene trimming. A later analysis showed that HLA-associated TCR beta chains had undergone more clonal expansion than equally common others.

V dropped 5 bases and J dropped 0 bases, with 11 bases sitting between them. Germline CDR1 is MNHEY and CDR2 is SMNVEV (reference sequence). This CDR3 is built from 14 residues. PCR involved 60 Vbeta and 13 Jbeta primers. Clones were read by immunoSEQ multiplex PCR, and TCRdb kept only the in-frame ones, dropping some. The sample has approximately 97,000 clones, 78% seen once. J is TRBJ2-7 and V is TRBV27; perhaps TRBD2 as D (5 bases). The material sequenced was PBMCs. This sequence originates from a woman in her 40s in good health and CMV-seropositive. The CDR3 region has the DNA TGTGCCAGCAGTCGAGCGGTCAGCTCCTACGAGCAGTACTTC. Protein sequence: CASSRAVSSYEQYF.